A single sample gave rise to the 15 T cell receptor beta chains below, sequenced in a study of shared clonotypes between healthy human individuals. Clones were sequenced by immunoSEQ multiplex PCR, and TCRdb holds only the in-frame ones, with some missing. Seen here are 2 million to 2.5 million clones, 85% to 95% observed once, and the top ten hold 0.37%. Source material: naive CD4+ T cells from PBMCs. Subset described: CD45RA+ positively selected. These receptors all stem from a man aged 18 to 30 in good health. Some clones in this sample may be carry-over from other donors' samples.

In nucleotides, the CDR3 is TGTGCCAGCAGTTTAGGGGGACAGGGAGGAAACACCATATATTTT. It encodes CASSLGGQGGNTIYF. The chain links TRBV28 to TRBJ1-3, with 9 nucleotides matching TRBD1. CDR3 length: 15 amino acids. Germline V gene data show CDR1 as MDHEN and CDR2 as SYDVKM. Trimming took 2 bases from V and 4 from J; bases not matched to a gene: 3.

The chain links TRBV6-6 to TRBJ1-2; the D gene is possibly TRBD1 (5 bases). Germline CDR1 and CDR2: MNHNY and SVGAGI (reference sequence). Trimming took 2 bases from V and 0 from J, leaving 13 bases between them. This CDR3 is built from 16 residues. The CDR3 DNA follows: TGTGCCAGCAGTTACGCCCCCGCGGGGCCTAACTATGGCTACACCTTC. It yields the protein CASSYAPAGPNYGYTF.

This sequence joins TRBV27 and TRBJ1-6; D perhaps matches TRBD1 (5 bases). V lost 8 bases, J lost 7 bases, and 18 bases lay in between. CDR1 is MNHEY, CDR2 SMNVEV, per germline (reference sequence). This CDR3 is built from 15 residues. CDR3 nucleotide sequence: TGTGCCAGCCGTCCAACGGGTACAGGCAATTCACCCCTCCACTTT. This sequence encodes CASRPTGTGNSPLHF.

V gene TRBV12-5 combines with J gene TRBJ2-3, with D perhaps matching TRBD2 (5 bases). Trimming cost V 1 base and J 6 bases, with 14 bases left between them. The CDR3 contains 15 residues. CDR1 is LGHNT and CDR2 is FRNRAP in the germline V gene. CDR3 sequence: CASGLDLRGGDTQYF. In DNA, the CDR3 is TGTGCTAGTGGTTTGGACCTCCGCGGCGGGGATACGCAGTATTTT.

About this clone itself: Other DNA sequences within the sample encode an identical CDR3. The chain employs TRBV29-1 and TRBJ1-4; D might be TRBD1 (5 bases). The germline gives CDR1 SQVTM, CDR2 ANQGSEA. Trimming removed 2 bases at V and 7 bases at J, with 11 bases between. The CDR3 consists of 13 residues. The DNA for the CDR3 is TGCAGCGTTGAAAGGCAGGGAGGTGAAAAACTGTTTTTT. Its translation is CSVERQGGEKLFF.

This clone came up once. This same CDR3 is encoded by further DNA sequences in the sample. The V gene is TRBV18, the J gene TRBJ1-1; D is undetermined. V dropped 6 bases and J dropped 1 base, with 12 bases sitting between them. CDR1 and CDR2 from the germline V gene are KGHSH and LQKENI. The CDR3 extends over 14 amino acids. The CDR3 region is CASSPLAANTEAFF. The CDR3, as DNA: TGTGCCAGCTCCCCTCTTGCGGCGAACACTGAAGCTTTCTTT. Using reference TRBV18 and TRBJ1-1 for the parts outside the CDR3, the full variable domain is NAGVMQNPRHLVRRRGQEARLRCSPMKGHSHVYWYRQLPEEGLKFMVYLQKENIIDESGMPKERFSAEFPKEGPSILRIQQVVRGDSAAYFCASSPLAANTEAFFGQGTRLTVV.

The chain links TRBV7-6 to TRBJ1-3; D is ambiguous. This CDR3 spans 13 amino acids. Germline-derived CDR1 and CDR2 are SGHVS and FNYEAQ. The V and J ends lost 1 base and 5 bases respectively, with 6 bases between them. The CDR3 spells CASSLESRNTIYF. Written as DNA, the CDR3 is TGTGCCAGCAGCTTAGAGAGTCGAAACACCATATATTTT.

The chain uses TRBV29-1 and TRBJ2-3; D is possibly TRBD2 (6 bases). Germline V gene data show CDR1 as SQVTM and CDR2 as ANQGSEA. Trimming cost V 0 bases and J 8 bases, with 12 bases left between them. The CDR3 runs 13 residues. DNA of the CDR3: TGCAGCGTTGAAGAGACTAGGTTGGGTACGCAGTATTTT. Residues: CSVEETRLGTQYF.

The CDR3 bases are TGTGCCAGCAGGCCCGCTAGCGCCAGCTCCTACAATGAGCAGTTCTTC. This codes for CASRPASASSYNEQFF. The gene calls are TRBV28 and TRBJ2-1; D may be TRBD2 (6 bases). This CDR3 comprises 16 residues. The germline V gene has CDR1 MDHEN and CDR2 SYDVKM. V shed 6 bases and J shed 0 bases, with 15 bases lying between them.

A remark on this clone: Different DNA sequences within this sample yield the same CDR3. The rearrangement links TRBV11-2 to TRBJ2-1; D gene ambiguous. This CDR3 has 11 residues. Trimming pared 5 bases from V and 4 bases from J, leaving 3 bases between. Germline V gene data show CDR1 as SGHAT and CDR2 as FQNNGV. The CDR3 spells CASSPYNEQFF. The CDR3 DNA reads TGTGCCAGCAGCCCTTACAATGAGCAGTTCTTC.

The genes are TRBV9 and TRBJ2-7, with D hard to call. V was pared by 3 bases and J by 2 bases, with 12 bases between. In germline, CDR1 is SGDLS, CDR2 YYNGEE. The CDR3 consists of 14 residues. The chain's CDR3 is CASSARTQTYEQYF. In nucleotides, the CDR3 is TGTGCCAGCAGCGCCAGGACCCAAACCTACGAGCAGTACTTC.

The J gene is TRBJ2-1, the V gene TRBV6-4; the D gene could be TRBD1 or TRBD2 (6 bases each). This CDR3 has 15 residues. Germline-derived CDR1 and CDR2 are MRHNA and SNTAGT. Trimming shortened V by 4 bases and J by 7 bases, and 17 bases separated the two germline ends. The chain's CDR3 is CASSAVGGPRNEQFF. The CDR3 nucleotides read TGTGCCAGCAGTGCCGTTGGGGGGCCGAGGAATGAGCAGTTCTTC.

CDR3 nucleotides: TGTGCCATTGGACGGGGATCGTATAACAATCAGCCCCAGCATTTT. Its translation is CAIGRGSYNNQPQHF. The V gene is TRBV2, the J gene TRBJ1-5; D unclear. The CDR3 is made up of 15 amino acids. Germline-derived CDR1 and CDR2 are SNHLY and FYNNEI. V lost 10 bases to trimming and J lost 3 bases, with 19 bases between them.

The genes are TRBV19 and TRBJ1-5, with TRBD1 matching 10 bases. This CDR3 comprises 17 residues. CDR1 is LNHDA and CDR2 is SQIVND in the germline V gene (reference sequence). V lost 3 bases to trimming and J lost 3 bases; unmatched junction nucleotides: 8. The CDR3 DNA follows: TGTGCCAGTAGTATCGTGACAGGGGGCGAGTACAATCAGCCCCAGCATTTT. As protein: CASSIVTGGEYNQPQHF.

This sequence joins TRBV18 and TRBJ1-2; no reliable D call. Trimming left V 4 bases short and J 4 bases short, with 13 bases between. CDR1 is KGHSH, CDR2 LQKENI, per germline. The CDR3 runs 14 residues. The CDR3 DNA reads as TGTGCCAGCTCACATCTCTCGGGCGGCTATGGCTACACCTTC. Translation gives CASSHLSGGYGYTF.